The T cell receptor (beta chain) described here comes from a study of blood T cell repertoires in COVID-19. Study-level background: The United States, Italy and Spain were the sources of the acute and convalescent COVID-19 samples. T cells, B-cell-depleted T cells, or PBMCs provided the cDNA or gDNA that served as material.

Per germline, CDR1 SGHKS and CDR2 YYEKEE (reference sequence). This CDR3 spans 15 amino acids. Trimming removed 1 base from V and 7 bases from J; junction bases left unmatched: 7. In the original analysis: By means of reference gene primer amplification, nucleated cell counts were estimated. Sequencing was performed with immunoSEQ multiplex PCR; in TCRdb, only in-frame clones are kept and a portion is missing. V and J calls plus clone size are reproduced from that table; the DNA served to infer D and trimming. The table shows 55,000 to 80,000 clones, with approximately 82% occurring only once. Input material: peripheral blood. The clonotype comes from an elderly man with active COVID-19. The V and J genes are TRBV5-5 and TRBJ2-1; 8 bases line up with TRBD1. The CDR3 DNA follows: TGTGCCAGCAGCTTGTCAAGCAGGGGGCAGAATGAGCAGTTCTTC. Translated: CASSLSSRGQNEQFF.